This paragraph reports one TCR beta chain. Source study methods: Reference gene primer amplification gave estimated nucleated cell counts. The repertoire was sequenced with immunoSEQ multiplex PCR; TCRdb's copy has only in-frame clones and lacks some. That table furnishes V, J and clone size, whereas the DNA furnished D and trimming. The data contain around 250,000 clones, roughly 84% of them seen just once; the ten biggest clones take up about 6.9%. This sample is drawn from a study of blood T cell repertoires in COVID-19. Study overall: T cells, B-cell-depleted T cells, or PBMCs supplied cDNA or gDNA.

CDR1 is WSHSY and CDR2 is SAAADI in the germline V gene. This CDR3 has 17 amino acids. The germline V and J ends were trimmed by 5 bases and 4 bases, with 21 bases remaining between them. The source is a woman between 45 and 60 years old who had been exposed to COVID-19. Sample: PBMCs or T cells enriched from blood (not recorded which). This chain links TRBV10-2 with TRBJ1-3; tentative D call: TRBD1 (6 bases). CDR3 coding DNA: TGCGCCAGCAGTACTGGGGCGACAGGACCAAAAGGAAACACCATATATTTT. It encodes CASSTGATGPKGNTIYF.